Sequencing of this T cell receptor (beta chain) was carried out in a study of cytomegalovirus exposure and HLA in healthy donors. Study-level results: TCR beta chains numbering more than 150 were designated cytomegalovirus-associated.

This clone has only one observation. Its antigen is still unknown. Primers: 60 Vbeta forward and 13 Jbeta reverse. Data came from immunoSEQ multiplex PCR; TCRdb stores just in-frame clones and leaves some out. Of under 200,000 clones in the sample, roughly 75% were seen once. CDR1 is MNHNS and CDR2 is SASEGT in the germline V gene. The CDR3 runs to 13 residues. Trimming shortened V by 5 bases and J by 0 bases, and 8 bases separated the two germline ends. The TCR originated in a woman in her thirties or forties in good health and CMV-seropositive. The sample comprised PBMCs. V is TRBV6-1 and J is TRBJ2-7, with D possibly TRBD1 on 6 matching bases. CDR3 protein: CASSTGSSYEQYF. For the CDR3, the DNA is TGTGCCAGCAGTACAGGGAGCTCCTACGAGCAGTACTTC.